The 20 T cell receptor beta chains below come from one sample, sequenced in a study of post-analysis software for immune sequencing data. Whole-study results and caveats: Controls showed lower frequencies than patients for roughly five TRBV segments, and TRBV5-6, TRBV5-1 and TRBV20-1 were among these.

Every TCR beta cDNA library bore unique molecular identifiers. TCRdb used MiXCR to reprocess the PCR reads, holding one entry per CDR3 protein. The sample lists under 200,000 distinct CDR3 sequences; roughly 28% were seen once. Their target antigens are unknown. Input material: blood. The receptors derive from a girl aged 2-17 years with multiple sclerosis.

The chain links TRBV5-1 to TRBJ1-2; D is uncertain. The CDR3 runs 13 residues. The V gene lost 4 bases and the J gene lost 0 bases, with 7 bases spanning the gap. Per germline, CDR1 SGHRS and CDR2 YFSETQ. For the CDR3, the DNA is TGCGCCAGCAGCAATGCAGCTAACTATGGCTACACCTTC. Its protein product is CASSNAANYGYTF.

V usage is TRBV5-1 and J usage is TRBJ1-2; 7 positions agree with TRBD1. This CDR3 has 13 residues. V was clipped by 0 bases and J by 7 bases; unmatched bases: 3. Per germline, CDR1 SGHRS and CDR2 YFSETQ. The CDR3 region is CASSLEGGRGYTF. The CDR3 DNA reads as TGCGCCAGCAGCTTGGAAGGGGGCCGTGGCTACACCTTC.

As for this clonotype: The junction differs from germline at one of its ends, possibly a read error. The V and J genes are TRBV5-1 and TRBJ1-5, with D uncertain. This CDR3 region has 13 residues. Germline CDR1 SGHRS, CDR2 YFSETQ. The CDR3 region is CASRLGIGQPQHF. Written as DNA, the CDR3 is TGCGCCAGCCGCTTAGGGATAGGGCAGCCCCAGCATTTT. The entire variable domain, with the rest obtained from reference TRBV5-1 and TRBJ1-5, is as follows: KAGVTQTPRYLIKTRGQQVTLSCSPISGHRSVSWYQQTPGQGLQFLFEYFSETQRNKGNFPGRFSGRQFSNSRSEMNVSTLELGDSALYLCASRLGIGQPQHFGDGTRLSIL.

This clonotype was observed at least ten times. The chain joins TRBV12-3 or TRBV12-4 to TRBJ2-1, with a possible D match to TRBD1 (5 bases). Trimming took off 6 bases at V and 0 bases at J, with 9 bases between the two ends. The CDR3 consists of 14 residues. The CDR3 region has the DNA TGTGCCAGCAGGACAGCCGGCTCCTACAATGAGCAGTTCTTC. It specifies CASRTAGSYNEQFF.

This chain connects TRBV12-3 or TRBV12-4 to TRBJ2-1; TRBD1 is a possible D gene (5 bases). This CDR3 contains 13 residues. V lost 6 bases and J 6 bases, leaving 12 bases between the germline ends. Here the CDR3 DNA reads TGTGCCAGCAGGGAGTGGGGCAGCAATGAGCAGTTCTTC. It is translated as CASREWGSNEQFF.

Comments on this clonotype: A much larger clone is a single base away; this may be a read error. The V gene is TRBV10-3, the J gene TRBJ2-1; perhaps TRBD1 as D (6 bases). This CDR3 is built from 14 residues. Looked up from germline, CDR1 is ENHRY and CDR2 is SYGVKD. Trimming cost V 11 bases and J 0 bases, with 14 bases left between them. The CDR3 DNA reads TGTGCCGTCACGGGGACAAACTCCTACAATGAGCAGTTCTTC. It translates to CAVTGTNSYNEQFF.

This clonotype came up many times. The CDR3 DNA sequence: TGCAGCGGGGGACAGGGCTCCTACGAGCAGTACTTC. It codes for CSGGQGSYEQYF. The chain uses TRBV29-1 and TRBJ2-7; TRBD1 matches 9 bases. Germline lookup yields CDR1 SQVTM and CDR2 ANQGSEA. Trimming removed 7 bases from V and 0 bases from J; junction bases left unmatched: 1. This CDR3 has 12 residues.

Worth noting for this clonotype: This clone may be a read error of a much larger clone one base away. The chain is built from TRBV20-1 and TRBJ2-3; 9 bases match TRBD2. With V trimmed by 5 bases and J by 7 bases, 10 bases remained unmatched. The germline CDR1 and CDR2 sequences are DFQATT and SNEGSKA (reference sequence). The CDR3 contains 14 residues. The CDR3 nucleotides read TGCAGTGCTTCCGCTAGCGGGACTCGGAATACGCAGTATTTT. Residues: CSASASGTRNTQYF.

The table lists this clonotype with many counts. The V call is TRBV20-1, the J call TRBJ2-3; a possible D gene is TRBD2 (6 bases). This CDR3 is built from 15 residues. Germline assignment: CDR1 DFQATT and CDR2 SNEGSKA (reference sequence). CDR3 amino acids: CRPDPGALSTDTQYF. The CDR3 coding sequence is TGCAGGCCGGACCCGGGAGCGCTTAGCACAGATACGCAGTATTTT.

The chain uses TRBV6-2 or TRBV6-3 and TRBJ2-1; 7 bases match TRBD2. The CDR3 contains 14 residues. Germline lookup yields CDR1 MNHEY and CDR2 SVGEGT. The ends lost 4 bases at V and 8 bases at J; junction bases unmatched: 8. The CDR3 loop is CASSFPGGRYEQFF. The CDR3, as DNA: TGTGCCAGCAGTTTTCCGGGAGGCAGATATGAGCAGTTCTTC.

This clonotype has a handful of counts. The chain has TRBV11-2 and TRBJ2-1; 10 nucleotides match TRBD2. Germline trimming cut 5 bases from V and 8 bases from J; bases unmatched to any gene: 12. The CDR3 is 16 amino acids. Germline loops: CDR1 SGHAT, CDR2 FQNNGV. The CDR3 spells CASSHPSGRARYEQFF. For the CDR3, the DNA is TGTGCCAGCAGCCACCCCAGCGGGAGGGCCAGGTATGAGCAGTTCTTC.

The sample holds many counts of this clonotype. The J gene is TRBJ2-7, the V gene TRBV6-6; TRBD2 is a possible D gene (6 bases). Germline CDR1 MNHNY, CDR2 SVGAGI (reference sequence). V shed 5 bases and J shed 5 bases, with 22 bases lying between them. The CDR3 runs to 16 residues. The CDR3 DNA follows: TGTGCCAGCAGTCTGGACGGGAGTGGCGGAAGCAACGAGCAGTACTTC. Protein sequence: CASSLDGSGGSNEQYF.

As concerns this clonotype: A much larger clone sits a single nucleotide away, making a read error possible. The chain joins TRBV28 to TRBJ2-7; TRBD2 matches 10 bases. Germline assignment: CDR1 MDHEN and CDR2 SYDVKM. J was trimmed by 4 bases and V by 3 bases; bases with no gene match: 6. The CDR3 totals 15 residues. The CDR3 loop reads CASSFRTSGAYEQYF. CDR3 bases: TGTGCCAGCAGTTTCAGAACTAGCGGGGCTTACGAGCAGTACTTC.

The chain recombines TRBV5-1 with TRBJ1-6; D is perhaps TRBD1 (5 bases). Germline assignment: CDR1 SGHRS and CDR2 YFSETQ. Trimming shortened V by 4 bases and J by 10 bases, and 9 bases separated the two germline ends. There are 12 residues in the CDR3. DNA for the CDR3: TGCGCCAGCAGCGCTACAGGCTCACCCCTCCACTTT. The encoded protein is CASSATGSPLHF.

This clonotype was observed many times. This sequence joins TRBV4-1 and TRBJ2-7, with 9 positions matching TRBD2. J lost 2 bases, V lost 2 bases, and 7 bases had no gene match. CDR3 length: 16 residues. Germline-derived CDR1 and CDR2 are MGHRA and YSYEKL. The CDR3 sequence: CASSQSISGRTYEQYF. The CDR3 nucleotides read TGCGCCAGCAGCCAAAGTATAAGCGGGAGGACCTACGAGCAGTACTTC.

The chain is built from TRBV27 and TRBJ1-5; 9 nucleotides line up with TRBD1. This CDR3 spans 16 amino acids. CDR1 is MNHEY, CDR2 SMNVEV, per germline (reference sequence). V shed 6 bases and J 6 bases; nucleotides not matched to a gene: 12. In DNA form, the CDR3 reads TGTGCCAGCAGAGCTCCCGGGACAGGGAACGGTCAGCCCCAGCATTTT. Translated, it gives CASRAPGTGNGQPQHF.

To note about this clonotype: At one end, the junction sequence differs from germline, possibly due to a read error. V is TRBV11-3 and J is TRBJ2-3, with D possibly TRBD1 on 6 matching bases. The germline V gene encodes CDR1 SGHNT and CDR2 YENEEA. CDR3 length: 15 residues. The CDR3 protein is CASSPGHRPTDMQYF. In nucleotides, the CDR3 is TGTGCCAGCAGCCCGGGACATAGACCCACAGATATGCAGTATTTT.

The chain joins TRBV27 to TRBJ1-1; no clear D. V was clipped by 8 bases and J by 3 bases, with 13 bases between them. This CDR3 comprises 13 residues. Looked up from germline, CDR1 is MNHEY and CDR2 is SMNVEV (reference sequence). The CDR3 sequence: CASCKKGDTEAFF. As DNA, the CDR3 is TGTGCCAGCTGCAAAAAGGGAGACACTGAAGCTTTCTTT.

This clonotype has more than one count but fewer than ten. A much larger clone is a single base away; this may be a read error. The rearrangement uses TRBV15 and TRBJ1-5; D might be TRBD1 (5 bases). CDR1 is LNHNV, CDR2 YYDKDF, per germline (reference sequence). The CDR3 runs 15 residues. Written as DNA, the CDR3 is TGTGCCACCAGCAGAGATGGGGACTACAATCGGCCCCAGCATTTT. It translates to CATSRDGDYNRPQHF. Full variable domain (rest looked up from reference TRBV15 and TRBJ1-5): DAMVIQNPRYQVTQFGKPVTLSCSQTLNHNVMYWYQQKSSQAPKLLFHYYDKDFNNEADTPDNFQSRRPNTSFCFLDIRSPGLGDTAMYLCATSRDGDYNRPQHFGDGTRLSIL.

This clonotype turned up a few times. At one end, the junction sequence differs from germline, possibly due to a read error. The gene calls are TRBV7-9 and TRBJ1-6; D is unclear. The CDR3 extends over 14 amino acids. Germline V CDR1 and CDR2: SEHNR, FQNEAQ (reference sequence). This CDR3 is CASRHGEGGSPPHF. Here the CDR3 DNA reads TGTGCCAGCAGGCACGGGGAGGGCGGTTCACCCCCCCACTTT.